The sequence of this T cell receptor beta chain was determined in a study of CD8 T cells in Susac syndrome. The germline V and J ends were trimmed by 4 bases and 2 bases, with 17 bases remaining between them. Germline CDR1 reads GTSNPN; CDR2 reads SVGIG (reference sequence). The CDR3 is 15 amino acids. When the RNA was reverse transcribed, random hexamers were used with an input of about 0.45 to 1 ug. Each CDR3 protein gets one entry after TCRdb re-called the immunoSEQ multiplex PCR reads with MiXCR. The sample consists of over 95,000 distinct CDR3 sequences, roughly 92% of them appearing once. This clonotype originated in a human donor in good health. The rearrangement joins TRBV30 to TRBJ1-2; D perhaps matches TRBD1 (6 bases). Sequences were obtained from CD8+ T cells from PBMCs. This CDR3 is CAWMRGERSNYGYTF. DNA for the CDR3: TGTGCCTGGATGAGGGGGGAGCGCTCCAACTATGGCTACACCTTC.